This T cell receptor beta chain was profiled in a study of T cell responses to AZD1222 COVID-19 vaccine. Findings of the study overall: Only 5 or 6 people who got AZD1222 tested seropositive at baseline. Vaccine-associated CD4 TCRs ranged over spike, dominating at 160-218 and 743-854.

Second-dose intervals of approximately 4 or approximately 12 weeks were pooled. CDR1 SGHAT and CDR2 FQNNGV come from the germline V gene. The ends were cut back, 5 bases at V and 2 bases at J, with 15 bases in the middle. The CDR3 has 15 amino acids. Note on this clone: The antigen is not known.

Some clones are missing from TCRdb's copy, which holds only in-frame ones; the method was immunoSEQ multiplex PCR. This table holds some 160,000 clones, roughly 89% found once. The genes are TRBV11-2 and TRBJ2-5; D possibly corresponds to TRBD2 (5 bases). The TCR sequence derives from an adult who received the AZD1222 COVID-19 vaccine. This specimen consisted of peripheral blood, obtained 28 days after the second AZD1222 dose. The CDR3 sequence is CASSLARKVQETQYF. For the CDR3, the DNA is TGTGCCAGCAGCCTAGCCCGTAAGGTACAAGAGACCCAGTACTTC.